This T cell receptor (beta chain) derives from a study of T cells after yellow fever vaccination. In this sample, this clonotype turned up a few times. The antigen is unknown. The CDR3 has 14 amino acids. Per germline, CDR1 SGHRS and CDR2 YFSETQ. Trimming pared 1 base from V and 7 bases from J, leaving 12 bases between. General study findings and limits: Shared CD4/CD8 clonotypes were a small share, likely from convergent recombination. The study re-detected most primary-vaccination clones after the booster (approximately 97% CD4, around 89% CD8). Abundant bulk-population clonotypes could contaminate the FACS-sorted repertoires.

One entry per CDR3 protein, called by TCRdb with MiXCR from the 5' RACE reads. The sample yields roughly 110,000 distinct CDR3 sequences, 6.5% to 9% seen once. This specimen was CD8+ T cells sorted from PBMCs, taken 45 days after the yellow fever booster vaccination. The TCR originated in a young man who received the YFV17D yellow fever vaccine. The chain combines TRBV5-1 with TRBJ2-1; D perhaps matches TRBD2 (5 bases). The CDR3 sequence: CASSLWTGSNEQFF. CDR3 in DNA: TGCGCCAGCAGCTTGTGGACTGGCTCAAATGAGCAGTTCTTC.